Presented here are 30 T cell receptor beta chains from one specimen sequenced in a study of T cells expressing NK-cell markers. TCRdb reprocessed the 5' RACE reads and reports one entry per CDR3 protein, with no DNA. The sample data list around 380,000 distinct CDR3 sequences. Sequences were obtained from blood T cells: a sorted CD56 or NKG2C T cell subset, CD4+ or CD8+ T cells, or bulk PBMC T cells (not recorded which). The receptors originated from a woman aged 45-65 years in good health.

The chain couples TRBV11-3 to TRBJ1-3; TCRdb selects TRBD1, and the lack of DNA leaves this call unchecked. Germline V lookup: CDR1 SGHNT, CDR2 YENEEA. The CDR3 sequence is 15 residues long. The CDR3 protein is CASSAPGAGGNTIYF.

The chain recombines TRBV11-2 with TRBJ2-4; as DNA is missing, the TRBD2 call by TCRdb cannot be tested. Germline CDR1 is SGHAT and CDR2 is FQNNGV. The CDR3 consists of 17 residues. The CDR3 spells CASSGPTRGITKNIQYF.

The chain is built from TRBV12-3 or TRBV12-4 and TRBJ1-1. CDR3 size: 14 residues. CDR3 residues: CASLTTPLNTEAFF.

The CDR3 protein is CASSRDHTNSPLHF. J is TRBJ1-6 and V is TRBV6-5; TCRdb proposes TRBD1, but this gene call is untestable without DNA. The CDR3 is 14 amino acids. The V gene's germline CDR1 is MNHEY and CDR2 SVGAGI.

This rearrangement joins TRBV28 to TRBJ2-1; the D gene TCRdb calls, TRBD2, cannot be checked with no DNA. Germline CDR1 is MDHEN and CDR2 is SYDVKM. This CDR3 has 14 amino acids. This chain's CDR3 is CASSPWRVAGGQFF.

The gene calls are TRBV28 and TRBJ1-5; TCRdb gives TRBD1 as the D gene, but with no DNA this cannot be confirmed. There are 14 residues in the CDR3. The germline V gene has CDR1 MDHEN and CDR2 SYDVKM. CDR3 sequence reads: CASSPFHSNQPQHF.

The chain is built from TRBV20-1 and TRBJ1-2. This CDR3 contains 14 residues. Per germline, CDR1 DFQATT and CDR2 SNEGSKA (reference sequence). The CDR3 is CSAREEDRNYGYTF.

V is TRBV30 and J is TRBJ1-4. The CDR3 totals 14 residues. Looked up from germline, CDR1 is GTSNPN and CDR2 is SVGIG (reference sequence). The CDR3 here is CAWKRSATNEKLFF.

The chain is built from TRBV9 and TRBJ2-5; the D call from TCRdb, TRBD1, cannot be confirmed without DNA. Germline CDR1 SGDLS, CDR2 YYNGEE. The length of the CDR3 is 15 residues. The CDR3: CASSVSPVPEETQYF.

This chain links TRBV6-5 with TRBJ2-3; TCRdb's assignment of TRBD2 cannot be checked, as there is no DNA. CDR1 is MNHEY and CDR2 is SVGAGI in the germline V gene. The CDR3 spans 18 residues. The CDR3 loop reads CASSYGGTSGRATDTQYF.

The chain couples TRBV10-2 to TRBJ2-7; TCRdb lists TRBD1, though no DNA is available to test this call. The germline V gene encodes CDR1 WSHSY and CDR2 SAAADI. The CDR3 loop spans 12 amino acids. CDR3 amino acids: CASSEATRGQYF.

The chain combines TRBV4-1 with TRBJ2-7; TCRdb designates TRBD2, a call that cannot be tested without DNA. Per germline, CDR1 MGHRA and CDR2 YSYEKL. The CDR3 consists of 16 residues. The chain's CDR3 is CASSKQISGGSYEQYF.

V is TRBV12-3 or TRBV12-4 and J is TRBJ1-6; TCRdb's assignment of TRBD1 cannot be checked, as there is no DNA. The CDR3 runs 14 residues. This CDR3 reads CASSPGQYNSPLHF.

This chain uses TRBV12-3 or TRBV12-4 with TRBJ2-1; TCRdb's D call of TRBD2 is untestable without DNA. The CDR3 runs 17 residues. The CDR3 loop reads CASSLGEGQGMYNEQFF.

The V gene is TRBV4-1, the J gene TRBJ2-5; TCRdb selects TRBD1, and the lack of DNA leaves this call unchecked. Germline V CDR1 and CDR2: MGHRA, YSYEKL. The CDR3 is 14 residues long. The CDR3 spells CASSPDQGAETQYF.

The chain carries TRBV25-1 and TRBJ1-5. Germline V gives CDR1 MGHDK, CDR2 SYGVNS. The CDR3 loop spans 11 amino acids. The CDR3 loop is CASSGVGGQHF.

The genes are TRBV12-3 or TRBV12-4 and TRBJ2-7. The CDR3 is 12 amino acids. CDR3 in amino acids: CASSGLVYEQYF.

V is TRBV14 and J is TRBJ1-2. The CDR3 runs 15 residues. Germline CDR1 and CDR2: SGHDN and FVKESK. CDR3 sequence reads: CASSQVGQANYGYTF.

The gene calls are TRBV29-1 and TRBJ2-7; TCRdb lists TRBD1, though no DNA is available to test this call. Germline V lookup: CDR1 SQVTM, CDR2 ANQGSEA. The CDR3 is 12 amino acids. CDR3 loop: CSVRQAEGEQYF.

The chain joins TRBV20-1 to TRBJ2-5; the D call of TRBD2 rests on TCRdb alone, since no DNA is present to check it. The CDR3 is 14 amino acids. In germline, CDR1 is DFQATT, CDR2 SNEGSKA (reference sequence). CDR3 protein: CSARSGPQVRTQYF.

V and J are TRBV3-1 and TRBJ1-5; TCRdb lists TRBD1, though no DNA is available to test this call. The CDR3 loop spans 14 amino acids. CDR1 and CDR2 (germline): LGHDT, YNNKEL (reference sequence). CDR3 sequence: CASSSGQFSQPQHF.

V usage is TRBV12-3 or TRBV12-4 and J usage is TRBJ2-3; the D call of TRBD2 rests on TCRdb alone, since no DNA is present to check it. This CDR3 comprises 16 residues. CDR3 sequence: CASSRGLAGDGGTQYF.

The CDR3 loop reads CASSLGWGTGAKNIQYF. This chain joins TRBV7-6 and TRBJ2-4; TCRdb selects TRBD1, and the lack of DNA leaves this call unchecked. The CDR3 totals 17 residues. CDR1 is SGHVS and CDR2 is FNYEAQ in the germline V gene.

The CDR3 reads CASSSPSASSYNEQFF. V and J are TRBV6-1 and TRBJ2-1; as DNA is missing, the TRBD2 call by TCRdb cannot be tested. The CDR3 is 16 amino acids. CDR1 MNHNS and CDR2 SASEGT come from the germline V gene.

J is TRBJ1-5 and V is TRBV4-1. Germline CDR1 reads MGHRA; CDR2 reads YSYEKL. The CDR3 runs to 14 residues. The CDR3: CASSQDGFDQPQHF.

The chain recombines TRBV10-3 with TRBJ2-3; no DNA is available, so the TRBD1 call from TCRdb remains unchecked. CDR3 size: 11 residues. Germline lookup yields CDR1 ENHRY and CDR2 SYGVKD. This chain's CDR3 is CAISEWGQWYF.

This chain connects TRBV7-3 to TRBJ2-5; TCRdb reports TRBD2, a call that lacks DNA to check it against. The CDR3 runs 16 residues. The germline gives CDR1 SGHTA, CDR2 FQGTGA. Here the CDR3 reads CASSPVASGVQETQYF. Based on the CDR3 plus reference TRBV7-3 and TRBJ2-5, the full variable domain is GAGVSQTPSNKVTEKGKYVELRCDPISGHTALYWYRQSLGQGPEFLIYFQGTGAADDSGLPNDRFFAVRPEGSVSTLKIQRTERGDSAVYLCASSPVASGVQETQYFGPGTRLLVL.

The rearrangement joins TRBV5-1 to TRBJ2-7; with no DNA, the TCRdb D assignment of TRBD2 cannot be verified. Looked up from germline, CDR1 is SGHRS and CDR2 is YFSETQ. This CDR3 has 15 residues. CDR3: CASSRHLRDSYEQYF. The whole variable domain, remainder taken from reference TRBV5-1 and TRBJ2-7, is KAGVTQTPRYLIKTRGQQVTLSCSPISGHRSVSWYQQTPGQGLQFLFEYFSETQRNKGNFPGRFSGRQFSNSRSEMNVSTLELGDSALYLCASSRHLRDSYEQYFGPGTRLTVT.

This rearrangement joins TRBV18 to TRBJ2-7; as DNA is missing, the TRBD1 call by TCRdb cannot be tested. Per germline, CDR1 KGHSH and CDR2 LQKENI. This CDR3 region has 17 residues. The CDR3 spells CASSPPGGTLSSYEQYF.

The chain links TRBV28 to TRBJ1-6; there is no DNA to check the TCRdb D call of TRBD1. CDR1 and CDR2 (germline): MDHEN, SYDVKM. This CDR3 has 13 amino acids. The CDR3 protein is CASRFQGNSPLHF. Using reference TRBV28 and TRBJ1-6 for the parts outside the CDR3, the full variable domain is DVKVTQSSRYLVKRTGEKVFLECVQDMDHENMFWYRQDPGLGLRLIYFSYDVKMKEKGDIPEGYSVSREKKERFSLILESASTNQTSMYLCASRFQGNSPLHFGNGTRLTVT.